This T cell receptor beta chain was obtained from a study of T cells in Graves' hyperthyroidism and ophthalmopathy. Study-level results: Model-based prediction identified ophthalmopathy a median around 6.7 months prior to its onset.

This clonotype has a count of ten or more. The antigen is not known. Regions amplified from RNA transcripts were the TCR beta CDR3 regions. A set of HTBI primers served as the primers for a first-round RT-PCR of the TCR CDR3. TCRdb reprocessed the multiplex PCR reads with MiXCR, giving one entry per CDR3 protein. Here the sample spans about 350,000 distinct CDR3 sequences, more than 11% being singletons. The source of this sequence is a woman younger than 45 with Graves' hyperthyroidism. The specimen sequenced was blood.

CDR3 in amino acids: CASSQDQGWKETQYF. Written as DNA, the CDR3 is TGTGCCAGCAGCCAAGATCAGGGATGGAAAGAGACCCAGTACTTC. This chain joins TRBV3-1 and TRBJ2-5; a possible D gene is TRBD1 (5 bases). With 0 bases removed from V and 3 bases from J, the gap between germline ends came to 11 bases. From germline, CDR1 is LGHDT and CDR2 YNNKEL (reference sequence). The CDR3 totals 15 residues.